The clone carrying this TCR beta chain was recorded a few times. The TCRbeta library was prepared with unique molecular identifiers. Each CDR3 protein is one row after TCRdb ran MiXCR on the PCR reads. The sample carries about 400,000 distinct CDR3 sequences, roughly 20% recorded once. This CDR3 has 16 residues. Germline V gene data show CDR1 as SGHTA and CDR2 as FQGNSA. Deletions cut 5 bases from V and 2 bases from J, with 17 bases between. This sample was included in a study of T-cell reconstitution after alpha-beta-depleted transplantation in children. The sequenced sample was PBMCs from the stem cell graft donor, obtained from the stem cell graft. The chain uses TRBV7-2 and TRBJ2-3, with a tentative D call TRBD2 (5 bases). This receptor was taken from a human donor who donated a stem cell graft to a child with acute myeloid leukemia. CDR3 bases: TGTGCCAGCAGCCCCCAGGCAATAGCGTACACAGATACGCAGTATTTT. Translated, it gives CASSPQAIAYTDTQYF.